These 4 T cell receptor beta chains were sequenced from one sample in a study of T cell changes during pregnancy in multiple sclerosis. Sequenced by immunoSEQ multiplex PCR; TCRdb stores in-frame clones only, minus some. The data hold approximately 44,000 clones, with 91% observed a single time. The sample in question was CD4+ T cells from peripheral blood mononuclear cells, obtained before pregnancy. The receptors here all came from a female donor with multiple sclerosis, enrolled in a pregnancy study.

The chain employs TRBV10-3 and TRBJ1-2, with 9 nucleotides matching TRBD1. V lost 5 bases and J lost 6; bases outside the gene matches: 7. Looked up from germline, CDR1 is ENHRY and CDR2 is SYGVKD. The CDR3 totals 14 residues. This chain's CDR3 is CAISRQGGLNGYTF. The DNA for the CDR3 is TGTGCCATCAGTCGACAGGGGGGTTTGAATGGCTACACCTTC.

This sequence joins TRBV5-1 and TRBJ1-4; D is ambiguous. V lost 5 bases and J lost 1, with 9 bases in between. This CDR3 has 14 amino acids. Germline V gene sequence: CDR1 SGHRS, CDR2 YFSETQ. In DNA form, the CDR3 reads TGCGCCAGCAGAGCAGGAGGAACTAATGAAAAACTGTTTTTT. Protein product: CASRAGGTNEKLFF.

V gene TRBV12-5 combines with J gene TRBJ1-1; possibly TRBD1 for D (5 bases). The CDR3 is made up of 14 amino acids. From germline, CDR1 is LGHNT and CDR2 FRNRAP. V was shortened by 3 bases and J by 5 bases, with 13 bases between the two germline ends. CDR3 DNA sequence: TGTGCTAGTGGTTTTGGGGACTCGGGGACTGAAGCTTTCTTT. Encoded protein: CASGFGDSGTEAFF.

This chain uses TRBV7-3 with TRBJ1-6; tentatively, D is TRBD1 (5 bases). V was trimmed by 5 bases and J by 9 bases, leaving 14 bases between them. Germline V gene sequence: CDR1 SGHTA, CDR2 FQGTGA. The CDR3 length is 14 residues. The CDR3 DNA reads as TGTGCCAGCAGCCGAGGACTCGGGGGTTCACCCCTCCACTTT. Its translation: CASSRGLGGSPLHF.